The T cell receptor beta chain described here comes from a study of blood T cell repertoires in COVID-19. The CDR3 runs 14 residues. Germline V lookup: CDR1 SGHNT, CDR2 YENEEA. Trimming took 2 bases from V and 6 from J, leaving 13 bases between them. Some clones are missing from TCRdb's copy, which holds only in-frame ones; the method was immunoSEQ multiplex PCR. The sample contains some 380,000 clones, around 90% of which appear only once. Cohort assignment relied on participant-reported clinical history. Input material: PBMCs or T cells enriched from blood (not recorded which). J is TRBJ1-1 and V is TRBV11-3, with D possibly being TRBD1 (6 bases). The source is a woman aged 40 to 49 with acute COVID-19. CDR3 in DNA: TGTGCCAGCAGCTTATTTTCGGACAGCCCTGAAGCTTTCTTT. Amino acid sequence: CASSLFSDSPEAFF.